The TCR beta chain described here comes from a study of neoadjuvant anti-PD-1 for oral cavity cancer. About the research overall: Around day 43, patients without progression received a fourth nivolumab dose before surgery.

The protocol was immunoSEQ multiplex PCR, while the TCRdb copy is restricted to in-frame clones and leaves out a portion. The sample has over 80,000 clones, 70% to 85% seen once. These oral cavity squamous cell carcinomas were HPV-negative and locally advanced. Deletions cut 5 bases from V and 0 bases from J, with 16 bases between. Looked up from germline, CDR1 is GTSNPN and CDR2 is SVGIG (reference sequence). This CDR3 spans 15 amino acids. The material was PBMCs, obtained before nivolumab (anti-PD-1) treatment. The rearrangement joins TRBV30 to TRBJ2-5; TRBD2 might be the D (6 bases). The sequence was obtained from a person between 40 and 85 years old with oral cavity squamous cell carcinoma. The CDR3 reads CAWATGLTYQETQYF. CDR3 nucleotide sequence: TGTGCCTGGGCCACGGGACTTACGTACCAAGAGACCCAGTACTTC.